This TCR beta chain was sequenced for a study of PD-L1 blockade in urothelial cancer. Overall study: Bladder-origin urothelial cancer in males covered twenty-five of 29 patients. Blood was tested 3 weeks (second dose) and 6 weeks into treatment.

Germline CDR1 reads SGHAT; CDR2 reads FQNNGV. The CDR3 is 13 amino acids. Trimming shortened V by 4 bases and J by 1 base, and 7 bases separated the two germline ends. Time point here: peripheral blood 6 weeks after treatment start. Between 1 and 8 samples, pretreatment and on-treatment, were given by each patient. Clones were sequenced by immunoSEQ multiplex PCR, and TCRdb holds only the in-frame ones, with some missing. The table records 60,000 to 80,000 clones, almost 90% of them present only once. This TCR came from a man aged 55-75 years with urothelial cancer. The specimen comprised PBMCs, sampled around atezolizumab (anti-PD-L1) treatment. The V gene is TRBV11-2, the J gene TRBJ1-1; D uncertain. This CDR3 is CASSSEWNTEAFF. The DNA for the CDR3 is TGTGCCAGCAGCTCTGAGTGGAACACTGAAGCTTTCTTT.